This is a list of T cell receptor beta chains from one sample in a study of siplizumab effects on memory and regulatory T cells. The assay was immunoSEQ multiplex PCR, and TCRdb's table has in-frame clones only and misses some. The sample includes some 81,000 clones, 95% of them seen just once. The material sequenced was CD8+ T cells sorted from blood. The source of these receptors is a human donor in good health. Each CDR3 is given with its conserved first and last residue. Each record gives: J gene, clone size, D gene, V gene, CDR3 DNA, CDR3 protein. D genes are given only for firm matches. Not every row has a clone size; where given, it reads once, few, many or a size class.

>TRBJ2-7|.|.|TRBV14
TGTGCCAGCAGCCAAGATCATGGGGGGAAGACGCCTTACGAGCAGTACTTC
CASSQDHGGKTPYEQYF
>TRBJ1-4|.|.|TRBV28
TGTGCCAGCAGTCGGACCACAGGGTTTCGGGAAAAACTGTTTTTT
CASSRTTGFREKLFF
>TRBJ1-2|.|.|TRBV9
TGTGCCAGCAGCACCGACGTGGGGATGAGTAACTATGGCTACACCTTC
CASSTDVGMSNYGYTF
>TRBJ2-7|.|.|TRBV28
TGTGCCAGCAGTTTATTGAACCGGGACTACGAGCAGTACTTC
CASSLLNRDYEQYF
>TRBJ2-6|.|.|TRBV21-1
TGTGCCAGCAGCAAAGATGTGGGGGACTCTGGGGCCAACGTCCTGACTTTC
CASSKDVGDSGANVLTF
>TRBJ1-1|.|.|TRBV7-8
TGTGCCAGCAGCTTCCGGGACGGTATGAACACTGAAGCTTTCTTT
CASSFRDGMNTEAFF
>TRBJ2-2|.|.|TRBV5-5
TGTGCCAGCAGCTTGGACTACACCGGGGAGCTGTTTTTT
CASSLDYTGELFF
>TRBJ1-1|.|TRBD1|TRBV4-1
TGCGCCAGCAGCCAAATCGGGACAGAAGAAGCTTTCTTT
CASSQIGTEEAFF
>TRBJ2-2|.|.|TRBV6-5
TGTGCCAGCAGTTCTCAGTCGGGGCAAGCCGGGGAGCTGTTTTTT
CASSSQSGQAGELFF
>TRBJ1-5|once|TRBD1|TRBV9
TGTGCCAGCAGCCCAGGGGGGGTGGGGAATCAGCCCCAGCATTTT
CASSPGGVGNQPQHF
>TRBJ1-4|.|.|TRBV7-6
TGTGCCAGCAGCCCCAACACCGATAATGAAAAACTGTTTTTT
CASSPNTDNEKLFF
>TRBJ2-7|.|TRBD1|TRBV27
TGTGCCAGCAGTTGGGGGACAGGGTACGAGCAGTACTTC
CASSWGTGYEQYF
>TRBJ2-7|.|.|TRBV6-5
TGTGCCAGCAGTTTTAGCGGTTCCTACGAGCAGTACTTC
CASSFSGSYEQYF
>TRBJ2-2|.|TRBD2|TRBV5-1
TGCGCCAGCAGCGGGGGACTAATGGACGGGGAGCTGTTTTTT
CASSGGLMDGELFF
>TRBJ1-5|.|.|TRBV19
TGTGCCAGTAGTATAGGGAGGTCCCAGCATTTT
CASSIGRSQHF
>TRBJ2-3|.|.|TRBV19
TGTGCCAGTAGTCCCCAGATATGGCGGGCCACAGATACGCAGTATTTT
CASSPQIWRATDTQYF
>TRBJ1-1|.|.|TRBV7-2
TGTGCCAGCAGCTTTGGACCGTGGGGGAACACTGAAGCTTTCTTT
CASSFGPWGNTEAFF
>TRBJ2-7|.|TRBD2|TRBV7-2
TGTGCCAGCAGCCCCCAGGGAGCGGGGGGGTACGAGCAGTACTTC
CASSPQGAGGYEQYF
>TRBJ2-3|once|.|TRBV5-4
TGTGCCAGCAGCGAGACTCAAACGCAGTATTTT
CASSETQTQYF
>TRBJ2-7|.|.|TRBV6-5
TGTGCCAGCTCACTGGGTTTAGGGATCGAGCAGTACTTC
CASSLGLGIEQYF
>TRBJ2-3|.|.|TRBV7-9
TGTGCCAGCAGCTTAAGTCCAGATACGCAGTATTTT
CASSLSPDTQYF
>TRBJ1-6|.|TRBD1|TRBV6-5
TGTGCCAGCAGTTACAGCAGGGGGAATAATTCACCCCTCCACTTT
CASSYSRGNNSPLHF
>TRBJ1-2|.|.|TRBV13
TGTGCCAGCAGCCCACGGGAGGGGGGAAATGGCTGGTTAGATGGCCACACCTTC
CASSPREGGNGWLDGHTF
>TRBJ1-2|.|.|TRBV6-6
TGTGCCAGCAGTGTCCGGGCCGAAGGTGGCTACACCTTC
CASSVRAEGGYTF
>TRBJ2-3|.|.|TRBV7-9
TGTGCCAGCAGCCTGCAGATCTCTACAGATACGCAGTATTTT
CASSLQISTDTQYF
>TRBJ1-5|.|TRBD1|TRBV27
TGTGCCAGCAGCCCCGCCCACAGGGGTGCCAATCAGCCCCAGCATTTT
CASSPAHRGANQPQHF
>TRBJ2-7|once|.|TRBV7-9
TGTGCCAGCAGCTTAGGGGGGACTCCCACCTTC
CASSLGGTPTF
>TRBJ2-1|.|.|TRBV4-1
TGCGCCAGCAGCCAAGATCCAGCGAGCGAGCAGTTCTTC
CASSQDPASEQFF
>TRBJ2-7|.|.|TRBV27
TGTGCCAGCAGTGGGCGACTATCGGGAGCAAGGGAGCAGTGCTTC
CASSGRLSGAREQCF
>TRBJ1-2|.|TRBD1|TRBV19
TGTGCCAGTAGTCCAGGACAGGGTAACTATGGCTACACCTTC
CASSPGQGNYGYTF
>TRBJ2-7|.|.|TRBV12-5
TGTGCTAGTGGGGAGGGACATCGGGCGTACGAGCAGTACTTC
CASGEGHRAYEQYF
>TRBJ2-7|.|.|TRBV7-9
TGTGCCAGCAGGACAGAAGACTACGAGCAGTACTTC
CASRTEDYEQYF
>TRBJ2-4|.|.|TRBV10-3
TGTGCCATCAGTCCCAAACCGGGTTCGACACAAGCCAAAAACATTCAGTACTTC
CAISPKPGSTQAKNIQYF
>TRBJ2-3|once|.|TRBV10-3
TGTGCCATCAGTGAGGATAAGCGCATCGATACGCAGTATTTT
CAISEDKRIDTQYF
>TRBJ2-7|.|.|TRBV19
TGTGCCAGTAGTATCGGCCCAGGGGTGGACGAGCAGTACTTC
CASSIGPGVDEQYF
>TRBJ2-1|.|TRBD2|TRBV9
TGTGCCAGCAGCGTCCAGGCGGGAGTAGTAGACAATGAGCAGTTCTTC
CASSVQAGVVDNEQFF
>TRBJ2-3|.|TRBD2|TRBV27
TGTGCCAGCTCGGGAGGTTATAGCACAGATACGCAGTATTTT
CASSGGYSTDTQYF
>TRBJ2-2|.|TRBD1|TRBV29-1
TGCAGCGTACGGGACAGGGGGCTTTATGGGGAGCTGTTTTTT
CSVRDRGLYGELFF
>TRBJ2-7|once|.|TRBV7-6
TGTGCCAGCAGCCCTAGGGACACCTACGAGCAGTACTTC
CASSPRDTYEQYF
>TRBJ1-1|.|.|TRBV4-1
TGCGCCAGCAGCCGGGGCGGAGGGCATGACGCTGAAGCTTTCTTT
CASSRGGGHDAEAFF
>TRBJ2-7|.|TRBD2|TRBV13
TGTGCCAGCTCCCCTCGTGGGGTAGCCCTAGCGGGACTGGCTTACGAGCAGTACTTC
CASSPRGVALAGLAYEQYF
>TRBJ2-7|.|.|TRBV27
TGTGCCAGCAGTGGCCACGGGGGAGGCGAGCAGTACTTC
CASSGHGGGEQYF
>TRBJ1-1|few|TRBD1|TRBV6-5
TGTGCCAGCAGAGATAGGGACAGGGTGAACACTGAAGCTTTCTTT
CASRDRDRVNTEAFF
>TRBJ2-5|.|.|TRBV2
TGTGCCAGCAGTGCCGCCGGGACCGAAGAGACCCAGTACTTC
CASSAAGTEETQYF
>TRBJ2-7|.|.|TRBV7-9
TGTGCCAGCAGCCCCCCGGGCCTATTATTATCCTACGAGCAGTACTTC
CASSPPGLLLSYEQYF
>TRBJ2-7|.|.|TRBV19
TGTGCCAGTATGGGGGGAACGGGCGAGCAGTACTTC
CASMGGTGEQYF
>TRBJ2-6|.|.|TRBV19
TGTGCCAGTAGTCCGTACGGGACTCTGGGGGCCAACGTCCTGACTTTC
CASSPYGTLGANVLTF
>TRBJ2-3|.|TRBD2|TRBV6-5
TGTGCCAGCAGCCTTGGGACTAGCGACGGGGATACGCAGTATTTT
CASSLGTSDGDTQYF
>TRBJ1-1|.|.|TRBV2
TGTGCCAGCAGTGAAACCCCTGAAGCTTTCTTT
CASSETPEAFF
>TRBJ2-7|once|.|TRBV9
TGTGCCAGCAGCGTAGTTGAGGGGGACGAGCAGTACTTC
CASSVVEGDEQYF
>TRBJ2-1|.|.|TRBV27
TGTGCCAGCAGTGGGCCTATCGGGGAAAATCCCTACAATGAGCAGTTCTTC
CASSGPIGENPYNEQFF
>TRBJ2-3|once|.|TRBV6-5
TGTGCCAGCAGTTACTCTAGTGGGGATACGCAGTATTTT
CASSYSSGDTQYF